Listed below are T cell receptor beta chains from one sample, sequenced in a study of blood T cell repertoires in COVID-19. Assay: immunoSEQ multiplex PCR; the TCRdb copy retains only in-frame clones and omits some. Of under 95,000 clones in the sample, 85% were seen once. The sequencing sample was made of peripheral blood. These receptors originate from a man aged 50 to 59 with COVID-19, enrolled during active disease. Each CDR3 is given with its conserved first and last residue. Fields, in order: clone size, J gene, V gene, CDR3 length, D gene, CDR3 protein, CDR3 DNA. D genes are given only for firm matches. A row's size may be missing; if present it is once, few, many or a size class.

. TRBJ1-4 TRBV28 16 TRBD1 CASSYSDGTGKEKLFF TGTGCCAGCAGTTATTCAGACGGGACAGGGAAAGAAAAACTGTTTTTT
few TRBJ2-1 TRBV6-4 13 . CASSVDLPYEQFF TGTGCCAGCAGTGTAGATCTTCCATATGAGCAGTTCTTC
. TRBJ2-1 TRBV11-1 16 TRBD2 CASSSTLAGGVNEQFF TGTGCCAGCAGCTCGACCTTAGCGGGAGGGGTCAATGAGCAGTTCTTC
. TRBJ2-1 TRBV10-1 17 . CASPPRVAPLSYNEQFF TGCGCCAGCCCTCCAAGGGTAGCGCCCCTATCCTACAATGAGCAGTTCTTC
. TRBJ2-2 TRBV7-2 15 . CASSPTVQYTGELFF TGTGCCAGCAGCCCGACTGTGCAGTACACCGGGGAGCTGTTTTTT
. TRBJ1-2 TRBV10-3 12 . CAIKGAEYGYTF TGTGCCATCAAAGGGGCCGAGTATGGCTACACCTTC
. TRBJ2-6 TRBV5-1 18 TRBD1 CASNTDRGRVFGANVLTF TGCGCCAGCAATACGGACAGGGGGCGCGTATTTGGGGCCAACGTCCTGACTTTC
. TRBJ1-2 TRBV7-8 14 TRBD1 CASSLERQGSGYTF TGTGCCAGCAGCTTAGAGAGACAGGGGTCTGGCTACACCTTC
. TRBJ1-3 TRBV28 16 . CASSAPPQRSGNTIYF TGTGCCAGCAGTGCCCCCCCCCAGCGCTCTGGAAACACCATATATTTT
. TRBJ2-3 TRBV7-8 16 TRBD2 CASSFFSGRRTDTQYF TGTGCCAGCAGCTTCTTCAGCGGGAGGAGGACAGATACGCAGTATTTT
. TRBJ2-5 TRBV6-5 15 . CASRDTSVGQETQYF TGTGCCAGCAGAGATACTAGTGTAGGTCAAGAGACCCAGTACTTC
. TRBJ1-5 TRBV6-1 16 . CASSEARGTAWQPQHF TGTGCCAGCAGTGAAGCCCGGGGGACTGCATGGCAGCCCCAGCATTTT
. TRBJ2-2 TRBV4-2 14 . CASSPEGDAGELFF TGTGCCAGCAGCCCCGAGGGGGACGCCGGGGAGCTGTTTTTT
. TRBJ2-7 TRBV6-5 12 TRBD1 CASSRSGGEQYF TGTGCCAGCAGCCGCTCAGGGGGCGAGCAGTACTTC
few TRBJ1-2 TRBV14 12 . CASSQDVYGYTF TGTGCCAGCAGCCAAGATGTATATGGCTACACCTTC
few TRBJ2-7 TRBV5-6 18 TRBD2 CASSRSGLAGLQSYEQYF TGTGCCAGCAGCCGATCGGGACTAGCGGGTCTTCAATCCTACGAGCAGTACTTC
. TRBJ2-1 TRBV4-1 16 . CASSPREESRSGEQFF TGCGCCAGCAGCCCCCGGGAAGAATCTCGGAGTGGTGAGCAGTTCTTC
. TRBJ1-1 TRBV9 15 . CASSVVGGPFTEAFF TGTGCCAGCAGCGTAGTGGGGGGACCCTTCACTGAAGCTTTCTTT
. TRBJ2-5 TRBV28 14 TRBD1 CASSPQGRGETQYF TGTGCCAGCAGTCCGCAGGGCAGGGGGGAGACCCAGTACTTC
. TRBJ2-1 TRBV5-1 14 . CASSPGAGRREQFF TGCGCCAGCAGCCCAGGGGCAGGGCGAAGGGAGCAGTTCTTC
. TRBJ1-4 TRBV27 14 TRBD1 CASSPRQGGEKLFF TGTGCCAGCAGTCCGCGACAGGGGGGTGAAAAACTGTTTTTT
. TRBJ1-5 TRBV28 14 . CASSSGGRNQPQHF TGTGCCAGCAGTTCAGGAGGGCGGAATCAGCCCCAGCATTTT
. TRBJ2-5 TRBV7-9 13 . CASSLSGPSTQYF TGTGCCAGCAGCTTATCAGGGCCGAGTACCCAGTACTTC
. TRBJ1-1 TRBV3-1/TRBV3-2 15 . CASSRDVTTNTEAFF TGTGCCAGCAGCCGAGACGTCACTACAAACACTGAAGCTTTCTTT
. TRBJ2-7 TRBV28 14 TRBD1 CASNGDRRSYEQYF TGTGCCAGCAATGGGGACAGGCGCTCCTACGAGCAGTACTTC
. TRBJ2-5 TRBV19 15 TRBD2 CASSSSGRSEETQYF TGTGCCAGTTCTTCAAGCGGGAGAAGTGAAGAGACCCAGTACTTC
. TRBJ1-6 TRBV5-1 16 . CASSLRDSGGHSPLHF TGCGCCAGCAGCCTCCGGGACTCGGGAGGACATTCACCCCTCCACTTT
few TRBJ1-2 TRBV30 14 . CAWSPGVINYGYTF TGTGCCTGGTCTCCGGGGGTGATTAACTATGGCTACACCTTC
. TRBJ1-1 TRBV7-2 15 . CASSYLETASSEAFF TGTGCCAGCAGCTATTTGGAGACAGCCTCTTCTGAAGCTTTCTTT
. TRBJ1-4 TRBV3-1/TRBV3-2 15 . CASSSRQSTNEKLFF TGTGCCAGCAGCTCCCGACAGTCTACTAATGAAAAACTGTTTTTT
once TRBJ1-3 TRBV5-4 17 TRBD1 CASSADRGRNAGNTIYF TGTGCCAGCAGCGCTGACAGGGGACGGAATGCTGGAAACACCATATATTTT
. TRBJ2-7 TRBV6-1 13 . CASSEQQIGEQYF TGTGCCAGCAGTGAACAACAGATTGGGGAGCAGTACTTC
. TRBJ1-1 TRBV6-5 12 . CASSRQGEEAFF TGTGCCAGCAGCCGTCAGGGCGAGGAAGCTTTCTTT
. TRBJ1-2 TRBV27 13 . CASARGTNYGYTF TGTGCCAGCGCCAGGGGTACTAACTATGGCTACACCTTC
. TRBJ2-2 TRBV28 13 . CASSSLVTGELFF TGTGCCAGCAGCTCACTAGTGACCGGGGAGCTGTTTTTT
. TRBJ2-5 TRBV29-1 13 . CSVAAGGWETQYF TGCAGCGTTGCCGCGGGCGGGTGGGAAACCCAGTACTTC
. TRBJ1-2 TRBV10-3 14 TRBD1 CAINGQGQSGGYTF TGTGCCATAAACGGACAGGGCCAATCGGGTGGCTACACCTTC
. TRBJ1-5 TRBV28 14 . CASSIQGPNQPQHF TGTGCCAGCAGCATACAGGGACCTAATCAGCCCCAGCATTTT
. TRBJ1-1 TRBV29-1 13 TRBD1 CSVRGGAGTEAFF TGCAGCGTCCGAGGGGGCGCGGGCACTGAAGCTTTCTTT
once TRBJ2-7 TRBV12-5 18 TRBD1 CASGSLRRVGTAHYEQYF TGTGCTAGTGGTTCTTTACGGCGGGTAGGGACAGCACATTACGAGCAGTACTTC
once TRBJ1-2 TRBV6-5 13 . CASSSLSWSGYTF TGTGCCAGCAGTTCACTGTCATGGTCCGGCTACACCTTC
. TRBJ2-7 TRBV5-1 13 . CASSLARMGEQYF TGCGCCAGCAGCTTGGCTAGGATGGGCGAGCAGTACTTC
. TRBJ1-5 TRBV19 17 TRBD1 CASSTSVGGQGNQPQHF TGTGCCAGTAGTACCTCCGTGGGGGGACAGGGAAATCAGCCCCAGCATTTT
. TRBJ1-4 TRBV6-2/TRBV6-3 15 . CASSYSPQNNEKLFF TGTGCCAGCAGTTACTCTCCGCAGAATAATGAAAAACTGTTTTTT
. TRBJ2-7 TRBV21-1 14 . CASFGGGSSYEQYF .
. TRBJ2-5 TRBV9 14 . CASSIDSFWETQYF TGTGCCAGCAGCATTGACAGTTTTTGGGAGACCCAGTACTTC